Listed here are 9 T cell receptor beta chains from one sample, sequenced in a study of graft-versus-host responses after intestinal transplantation. Profiling relied on immunoSEQ multiplex PCR, and the TCRdb table lists in-frame clones only, not all of them. The sample holds more than 65,000 clones, under 90% seen once. No antigens are known for them. The sample consisted of unstimulated CD4+ T cells sorted from spleen or lymph node cells, taken before transplant. Receptor source: a human donor who was the organ donor for an intestinal transplant.

The chain is built from TRBV11-2 and TRBJ1-2; D remains unclear. Germline V gives CDR1 SGHAT, CDR2 FQNNGV. The CDR3 runs 16 residues. V was cut by 1 base and J by 4 bases, with 16 bases left in between. The CDR3 loop is CASSLAYRTTGYGYTF. CDR3 bases: TGTGCCAGCAGCTTAGCGTACAGAACCACCGGCTATGGCTACACCTTC. The complete variable domain, with remaining parts taken from reference TRBV11-2 and TRBJ1-2, reads EAGVAQSPRYKIIEKRQSVAFWCNPISGHATLYWYQQILGQGPKLLIQFQNNGVVDDSQLPKDRFSAERLKGVDSTLKIQPAKLEDSAVYLCASSLAYRTTGYGYTFGSGTRLTVV.

The rearrangement joins TRBV7-2 to TRBJ2-3, with TRBD2 matching 12 bases. CDR3 length equals 16 residues. In germline, CDR1 is SGHTA, CDR2 FQGNSA. V gave up 3 bases and J gave up 5 bases; unmatched junction bases: 6. This CDR3 reads CASSFSSGGARDTQYF. The CDR3 DNA reads TGTGCCAGCAGCTTCTCTAGCGGGGGGGCCAGAGATACGCAGTATTTT.

This clone has just a few counts. This chain joins TRBV19 and TRBJ1-1; possibly TRBD1 for D (5 bases). The germline V gene has CDR1 LNHDA and CDR2 SQIVND (reference sequence). Trimming shortened V by 5 bases and J by 3 bases, and 10 bases separated the two germline ends. The CDR3 extends over 13 amino acids. CDR3 region: CASSSGVDTEAFF. CDR3 DNA sequence: TGTGCCAGTAGTTCGGGGGTGGACACTGAAGCTTTCTTT.

The table lists this clone with a count of one. This chain joins TRBV2 and TRBJ2-5; D is perhaps TRBD2 (5 bases). Germline-derived CDR1 and CDR2 are SNHLY and FYNNEI. This CDR3 is 13 amino acids long. Trimming took 3 bases from V and 5 from J, leaving 10 bases between them. The CDR3 sequence is CASSDKGAETQYF. The CDR3 bases are TGTGCCAGCAGTGATAAGGGAGCGGAGACCCAGTACTTC.

This sequence joins TRBV19 and TRBJ1-1, with D possibly being TRBD1 (5 bases). There are 15 residues in the CDR3. Trimming took 3 bases from V and 4 from J, leaving 15 bases between them. Looked up from germline, CDR1 is LNHDA and CDR2 is SQIVND (reference sequence). CDR3 loop: CASSISAGRSTEAFF. The CDR3 nucleotides read TGTGCCAGTAGTATTTCGGCAGGGCGGTCCACTGAAGCTTTCTTT.

The rearrangement joins TRBV7-6 to TRBJ2-6; D is undetermined. CDR3 length: 15 residues. Germline V CDR1 and CDR2: SGHVS, FNYEAQ. Trimming pared 3 bases from V and 2 bases from J, leaving 8 bases between. The CDR3 protein is CASSFSFPGANVLTF. The DNA for the CDR3 is TGTGCCAGCAGCTTCAGTTTTCCTGGGGCCAACGTCCTGACTTTC.

CDR3 in DNA: TGTGCCAGCTCACCACCGAGACTAGCTAGCACAGATACGCAGTATTTT. Amino acids: CASSPPRLASTDTQYF. This chain joins TRBV18 and TRBJ2-3, with 7 bases matching TRBD2. The J segment lost 0 bases and the V segment lost 0 bases, leaving 3 bases of the junction unmatched. CDR3 length: 16 amino acids. Per germline, CDR1 KGHSH and CDR2 LQKENI.

The rearrangement joins TRBV7-8 to TRBJ1-6; 8 positions agree with TRBD1. The CDR3 consists of 20 residues. Germline CDR1 is SGHVS and CDR2 is FQNEAQ. The V and J ends lost 5 bases and 7 bases, in that order; junction bases with no gene match: 22. CDR3 loop: CASSIILGRGRKLLNSPLHF. As DNA, the CDR3 is TGTGCCAGCAGCATAATTTTGGGCAGGGGGCGCAAACTCTTAAATTCACCCCTCCACTTT. Looking up the rest from reference TRBV7-8 and TRBJ1-6 gives the full variable domain: GAGVSQSPRYKVAKRGQDVALRCDPISGHVSLFWYQQALGQGPEFLTYFQNEAQLDKSGLPSDRFFAERPEGSVSTLKIQRTQQEDSAVYLCASSIILGRGRKLLNSPLHFGNGTRLTVT.

V and J are TRBV28 and TRBJ2-5, with 7 bases aligning to TRBD2. The CDR3 sequence is 15 residues long. Trimming cost V 5 bases and J 5 bases; bases outside gene matches: 11. CDR1 MDHEN and CDR2 SYDVKM come from the germline V gene. Written as DNA, the CDR3 is TGTGCCAGCAGTCCGGGGGGTCTGGGTCAGGAGACCCAGTACTTC. Translated, it gives CASSPGGLGQETQYF.